The sequence of this TCR beta chain was determined in a study of T cell responses to AZD1222 COVID-19 vaccine. Of note for this clone: Its antigen remains unidentified.

Between the trimmed V and J ends, which lost 5 bases and 5 bases, there was a span of 15 bases. This CDR3 region has 13 residues. Germline loops: CDR1 DFQATT, CDR2 SNEGSKA (reference sequence). The repertoire was sequenced with immunoSEQ multiplex PCR; TCRdb's copy has only in-frame clones and lacks some. The table lists some 180,000 clones, more than 85% of them singletons. Study-level findings and limits: The number of AZD1222 recipients seropositive at baseline was only five to seven.

The material was peripheral blood, obtained 28 days after the second AZD1222 dose. The TCR originated in an adult who received the AZD1222 COVID-19 vaccine. J is TRBJ1-1 and V is TRBV20-1; D possibly corresponds to TRBD1 (6 bases). Written as DNA, the CDR3 is TGCAGTGCTGGTGGGAAAGGGGGTACTGAAGCTTTCTTT. This sequence encodes CSAGGKGGTEAFF.